Detailed here is one T cell receptor beta chain. The target antigen is unknown. Using immunoSEQ multiplex PCR, the repertoire was profiled, and TCRdb retains in-frame clones only, with some absent. The sample shows around 69,000 clones, around 93% of them seen only once. The data originate from a study of PD-L1 blockade in urothelial cancer. Turning to the study itself: Men with urothelial cancer arising in the bladder made up most of the roughly 29 patients. Overall study findings and caveats: At the 3-week point, tumor-associated blood clones expanded more in durable-benefit patients.

V lost 6 bases and J lost 6, with 17 bases in between. The CDR3 has 15 amino acids. CDR1 is MDHEN and CDR2 is SYDVKM in the germline V gene. Regarding time point: peripheral blood 6 weeks after treatment start. Samples spanned pretreatment and treatment, with 1 to 8 time points per patient. Here the sequenced sample was PBMCs, taken around atezolizumab (anti-PD-L1) treatment. The chain is built from TRBV28 and TRBJ1-4; unclear D gene. This TCR derives from a woman older than 75 with urothelial cancer. The CDR3 DNA reads as TGTGCCAGCAGCCCCGCGGGGATAGAACATGAAAAACTGTTTTTT. Protein product: CASSPAGIEHEKLFF.